These 26 T cell receptor beta chains were sequenced from one sample in a study of blood T cell repertoires in COVID-19. TCRdb's copy holds only in-frame clones and misses some; the assay was immunoSEQ multiplex PCR. The table shows approximately 170,000 clones, with around 78% occurring only once. The source material was PBMCs or T cells enriched from blood (not recorded which). These receptors all come from a woman in her fifties or sixties who had recovered from COVID-19.

The sample holds one count of this clone. The chain joins TRBV5-1 to TRBJ1-1; possibly TRBD1 for D (6 bases). The germline gives CDR1 SGHRS, CDR2 YFSETQ. V lost 0 bases and J lost 4, with 13 bases in between. This CDR3 is 15 amino acids long. In DNA form, the CDR3 reads TGCGCCAGCAGCTTGGTGCTGGGGGCAATCACTGAAGCTTTCTTT. This sequence encodes CASSLVLGAITEAFF.

The V gene is TRBV7-9, the J gene TRBJ2-1; D ambiguous. CDR3 length: 14 residues. Trimming shortened V by 3 bases and J by 8 bases, and 14 bases separated the two germline ends. The germline CDR1 and CDR2 sequences are SEHNR and FQNEAQ (reference sequence). CDR3: CASSFMSVIDEQFF. The DNA of the CDR3 is TGTGCCAGCAGCTTCATGAGCGTGATCGATGAGCAGTTCTTC.

This rearrangement joins TRBV7-8 to TRBJ2-5, with D uncertain. Germline V CDR1 and CDR2: SGHVS, FQNEAQ. V dropped 5 bases and J dropped 3 bases, with 4 bases sitting between them. The CDR3 totals 11 residues. The chain's CDR3 is CASSPKETQYF. The CDR3 DNA sequence: TGTGCCAGCAGCCCCAAAGAGACCCAGTACTTC.

The chain links TRBV29-1 to TRBJ1-2; 11 nucleotides agree with TRBD1. V lost 7 bases and J lost 3; bases outside the gene matches: 4. Germline V gene sequence: CDR1 SQVTM, CDR2 ANQGSEA. CDR3 size: 13 residues. The CDR3 region is CSAWGQGDYGYTF. As DNA, the CDR3 is TGCAGCGCCTGGGGACAGGGGGACTATGGCTACACCTTC.

This clone has just one count. This sample also contains other DNA sequences that code for the same CDR3. The V gene is TRBV7-2, the J gene TRBJ1-2; 7 nucleotides match TRBD1. CDR1 and CDR2 (germline): SGHTA, FQGNSA. V was clipped by 0 bases and J by 6 bases; unmatched bases: 1. The CDR3 runs to 13 residues. CDR3 DNA: TGTGCCAGCAGCTTAGCCACAGGGGATGGCTACACCTTC. This codes for CASSLATGDGYTF. Combining the CDR3 with reference TRBV7-2 and TRBJ1-2 gives the whole variable domain GAGVSQSPSNKVTEKGKDVELRCDPISGHTALYWYRQSLGQGLEFLIYFQGNSAPDKSGLPSDRFSAERTGGSVSTLTIQRTQQEDSAVYLCASSLATGDGYTFGSGTRLTVV.

This chain links TRBV4-1 with TRBJ1-4; 8 bases are a match to TRBD1. Per germline, CDR1 MGHRA and CDR2 YSYEKL. V lost 1 base and J lost 5; bases outside the gene matches: 6. The CDR3 length is 16 residues. The CDR3 sequence: CASSQGTGSNNEKLFF. The CDR3 DNA reads TGCGCCAGCAGCCAAGGGACAGGGTCGAACAATGAAAAACTGTTTTTT.

This chain uses TRBV18 with TRBJ1-5, with D possibly being TRBD1 (6 bases). The ends were cut back, 5 bases at V and 5 bases at J, with 19 bases in the middle. The CDR3 is 16 amino acids. Germline V gene sequence: CDR1 KGHSH, CDR2 LQKENI. DNA of the CDR3: TGTGCCAGCTCATCCTCTCGGGGGGGCCAGGATCAGCCCCAGCATTTT. The encoded protein is CASSSSRGGQDQPQHF. Together with reference TRBV18 and TRBJ1-5, the CDR3 gives the full variable domain: NAGVMQNPRHLVRRRGQEARLRCSPMKGHSHVYWYRQLPEEGLKFMVYLQKENIIDESGMPKERFSAEFPKEGPSILRIQQVVRGDSAAYFCASSSSRGGQDQPQHFGDGTRLSIL.

This chain connects TRBV14 to TRBJ1-2; weak D call: TRBD1 (6 bases). The germline V gene encodes CDR1 SGHDN and CDR2 FVKESK. This CDR3 is 14 amino acids long. The V gene lost 6 bases and the J gene lost 5 bases, with 16 bases spanning the gap. The CDR3 reads CASRSSGGGYGYTF. CDR3 bases: TGTGCCAGCAGGAGCTCTGGGGGCGGGTATGGCTACACCTTC.

The genes are TRBV3-1 (or the pseudogene TRBV3-2) and TRBJ1-1; 7 bases map to TRBD1. Germline V gives CDR1 LGHDT, CDR2 YNNKEL (reference sequence). J gave up 1 base and V 6 bases, and 11 bases lay outside the gene matches. The CDR3 length is 16 residues. The CDR3 sequence: CASRLSSGTANTEAFF. In nucleotides, the CDR3 is TGTGCCAGCAGGCTGAGTTCCGGGACAGCGAACACTGAAGCTTTCTTT.

The chain couples TRBV6-5 to TRBJ1-2, with TRBD1 matching 9 bases. This CDR3 is 13 amino acids long. Looked up from germline, CDR1 is MNHEY and CDR2 is SVGAGI. Germline trimming cut 9 bases from V and 8 bases from J; bases unmatched to any gene: 10. The CDR3 bases are TGTGCCAGTCACGACAGGGGGGCGCGGGGCTACACCTTC. Translated: CASHDRGARGYTF.

This clone has just one count. This chain links TRBV7-2 with TRBJ2-2; 9 bases map to TRBD2. CDR3 length: 15 amino acids. Germline CDR1 is SGHTA and CDR2 is FQGNSA. With 3 bases clipped from V and 7 bases from J, the junction kept 6 bases outside the gene matches. CDR3 in amino acids: CASSFTGTSIGELFF. DNA for the CDR3: TGTGCCAGCAGCTTTACCGGGACTAGCATCGGGGAGCTGTTTTTT.

This clone was detected only a few times. The chain is built from TRBV29-1 and TRBJ1-2, with a tentative D call TRBD1 (6 bases). The CDR3 spans 12 residues. V gave up 6 bases and J gave up 8 bases, with 16 bases separating them. CDR1 and CDR2 from the germline V gene are SQVTM and ANQGSEA. The CDR3 sequence is CSVTGVPEGYTF. CDR3 in DNA: TGCAGCGTGACAGGCGTTCCTGAGGGCTACACCTTC.

This chain joins TRBV27 and TRBJ1-4; possible D gene TRBD1, 5 bases. The ends were cut back, 2 bases at V and 8 bases at J, with 9 bases in the middle. Germline CDR1 is MNHEY and CDR2 is SMNVEV (reference sequence). The CDR3 contains 13 residues. In nucleotides, the CDR3 is TGTGCCAGCAGTTTAGAAAGGGGCGAAAAACTGTTTTTT. It yields the protein CASSLERGEKLFF.

The chain joins TRBV6-1 to TRBJ1-1, with D hard to call. Trimming cost V 1 base and J 5 bases, with 11 bases left between them. The CDR3 contains 14 residues. Germline CDR1 is MNHNS and CDR2 is SASEGT. CDR3 DNA: TGTGCCAGCAGTGAAGGGGCGAGAGGGACTGAAGCTTTCTTT. Encoded protein: CASSEGARGTEAFF.

The J gene is TRBJ2-7, the V gene TRBV30, with 11 bases lining up with TRBD2. With V trimmed by 3 bases and J by 2 bases, 3 bases remained unmatched. CDR1 is GTSNPN and CDR2 is SVGIG in the germline V gene (reference sequence). The CDR3 is 14 residues long. The CDR3 loop is CAWSLAGGPYEQYV. The DNA for the CDR3 is TGTGCCTGGAGCCTAGCGGGGGGCCCCTACGAGCAGTACGTC.

The chain carries TRBV6-6 and TRBJ1-6; D gene uncertain. CDR1 and CDR2 from the germline V gene are MNHNY and SVGAGI (reference sequence). The CDR3 is 13 amino acids. V was shortened by 4 bases and J by 11 bases, with 12 bases between the two germline ends. This CDR3 reads CASSSLGSAPLHF. Here the CDR3 DNA reads TGTGCCAGCAGTTCACTCGGGAGCGCACCCCTCCACTTT.

The chain joins TRBV20-1 to TRBJ1-3; possible D gene TRBD1, 6 bases. Germline values: CDR1 DFQATT, CDR2 SNEGSKA (reference sequence). The CDR3 consists of 16 residues. Trimming removed 3 bases from V and 0 bases from J, with 15 bases in between. The CDR3 region is CSASPWQGFSGNTIYF. The DNA for the CDR3 is TGCAGTGCTAGTCCATGGCAGGGGTTCTCTGGAAACACCATATATTTT.

The V and J genes are TRBV28 and TRBJ2-6; a possible D gene is TRBD1 (5 bases). Trimming took 6 bases from V and 2 from J, leaving 11 bases between them. Germline values: CDR1 MDHEN, CDR2 SYDVKM. This CDR3 contains 15 residues. CDR3 in amino acids: CASRNSGTGANVLTF. CDR3 DNA: TGTGCCAGCAGAAACTCAGGGACTGGGGCCAACGTCCTGACTTTC.

This sequence joins TRBV12-3 or TRBV12-4 and TRBJ1-6; D is perhaps TRBD1 (6 bases). V lost 8 bases and J lost 6, with 8 bases in between. The CDR3 is 12 residues long. CDR3 sequence: CASGRGNSPLHF. The CDR3 DNA follows: TGTGCCAGCGGCAGGGGTAATTCACCCCTCCACTTT.

The V and J genes are TRBV24-1 and TRBJ2-4; 10 positions agree with TRBD2. The ends lost 1 base at V and 1 base at J; junction bases unmatched: 9. This CDR3 spans 19 amino acids. CDR1 KGHDR and CDR2 SFDVKD come from the germline V gene. Here the CDR3 DNA reads TGTGCCACCAGTGATTTTGGAGCGGGAGGGCCCTTTGCCAAAAACATTCAGTACTTC. Translation gives CATSDFGAGGPFAKNIQYF.

The CDR3 loop reads CASSIGEGSTGQPQHF. Here the CDR3 DNA reads TGTGCCAGTAGTATAGGAGAGGGTTCAACGGGGCAGCCCCAGCATTTT. This rearrangement joins TRBV19 to TRBJ1-5; the D is unclear. CDR3 size: 16 residues. Germline lookup yields CDR1 LNHDA and CDR2 SQIVND (reference sequence). With 1 base removed from V and 7 bases from J, the gap between germline ends came to 17 bases.

The genes are TRBV15 and TRBJ1-2, with unresolved D. The CDR3 runs to 14 residues. Trimming took 3 bases from V and 4 from J, leaving 12 bases between them. Germline V lookup: CDR1 LNHNV, CDR2 YYDKDF (reference sequence). CDR3 sequence reads: CATSRESSGYGYTF. CDR3 bases: TGTGCCACCAGCAGGGAGTCCTCGGGCTATGGCTACACCTTC.

This chain joins TRBV23-1 and TRBJ1-2; tentative D call: TRBD1 (5 bases). TRBV23-1 falls under the ORF class, with uncertain function. CDR3 length equals 14 residues. Trimming pared 0 bases from V and 6 bases from J, leaving 11 bases between. CDR3 protein: CASSQSTSGNGYTF. The CDR3 nucleotides are TGCGCCAGCAGTCAATCGACGTCAGGGAATGGCTACACCTTC.

The V and J genes are TRBV7-2 and TRBJ1-2; the match to TRBD1 covers 7 bases. CDR1 is SGHTA and CDR2 is FQGNSA in the germline V gene. The CDR3 covers 14 residues. J lost 4 bases, V lost 5 bases, and 7 bases had no gene match. CDR3 sequence reads: CASSLGGFGYGYTF. CDR3 nucleotides: TGTGCCAGCAGCCTAGGGGGCTTCGGCTATGGCTACACCTTC. The full variable domain, with the rest looked up from reference TRBV7-2 and TRBJ1-2, is GAGVSQSPSNKVTEKGKDVELRCDPISGHTALYWYRQSLGQGLEFLIYFQGNSAPDKSGLPSDRFSAERTGGSVSTLTIQRTQQEDSAVYLCASSLGGFGYGYTFGSGTRLTVV.

This chain connects TRBV7-3 to TRBJ2-7; D remains unclear. The CDR3 totals 9 residues. Germline lookup yields CDR1 SGHTA and CDR2 FQGTGA. Trimming pared 5 bases from V and 13 bases from J, leaving 9 bases between. CDR3 sequence reads: CASSPNIYV. The CDR3, as DNA: TGTGCCAGCAGCCCAAACATCTACGTC.

The V call is TRBV7-9, the J call TRBJ1-6, with D maybe TRBD1 (6 bases). V was shortened by 2 bases and J by 7 bases, with 12 bases between the two germline ends. There are 15 residues in the CDR3. CDR1 SEHNR and CDR2 FQNEAQ come from the germline V gene (reference sequence). The CDR3 region has the DNA TGTGCCAGCAGCTTACTGGACAGCTCAAATTCACCCCTCCACTTT. Protein product: CASSLLDSSNSPLHF. The full variable domain, its missing parts supplied by reference TRBV7-9 and TRBJ1-6, is DTGVSQNPRHKITKRGQNVTFRCDPISEHNRLYWYRQTLGQGPEFLTYFQNEAQLEKSRLLSDRFSAERPKGSFSTLEIQRTEQGDSAMYLCASSLLDSSNSPLHFGNGTRLTVT.